Listed below are T cell receptor beta chains from one sample, sequenced in a study of shared clonotypes between healthy human individuals. Sequencing used immunoSEQ multiplex PCR; TCRdb keeps in-frame clones, though not all of them. The sample includes about 470,000 clones, 70% to 80% seen only once; the top ten take about 13%. The sample taken for sequencing was PBMCs. The origin of the receptors is a woman between 35 and 50 years old in good health. Some clones in this sample may be carry-over from other donors' samples. Each CDR3 is given with its conserved first and last residue. Fields, in order: D gene, V gene, J gene, CDR3 length, clone size, CDR3 protein, CDR3 DNA. The D gene is left open where the match is weak. Clone sizes are given selectively: once, few, many, or a class where the clone is expanded.

D: NA; V: TRBV28; J: TRBJ1-1; length: 14; size: NA; CDR3: CASGPGQRGAEAFF; DNA: TGTGCCAGCGGTCCGGGACAACGGGGGGCAGAAGCTTTCTTT
D: NA; V: TRBV19; J: TRBJ2-4; length: 14; size: NA; CDR3: CASSIPAGTDIQYF; DNA: TGTGCCAGTAGTATCCCGGCAGGGACGGACATTCAGTACTTC
D: NA; V: TRBV30; J: TRBJ2-1; length: 14; size: NA; CDR3: CAWTSWQVRNEQFF; DNA: TGTGCCTGGACCAGTTGGCAGGTGCGCAATGAGCAGTTCTTC
D: NA; V: TRBV6-1; J: TRBJ1-5; length: 13; size: NA; CDR3: CASYDRSNQPQHF; DNA: TGTGCCAGCTATGACAGGAGCAATCAGCCCCAGCATTTT
D: NA; V: TRBV7-9; J: TRBJ2-5; length: 15; size: NA; CDR3: CASSSRRGGGETQYF; DNA: TGTGCCAGCAGCTCGCGGCGGGGAGGTGGAGAGACCCAGTACTTC
D: TRBD1; V: TRBV11-3; J: TRBJ1-1; length: 16; size: NA; CDR3: CASSLGQGLGTTEAFF; DNA: TGTGCCAGCAGCCTCGGACAGGGCCTAGGAACCACTGAAGCTTTCTTT
D: NA; V: TRBV15; J: TRBJ1-2; length: 12; size: few; CDR3: CATSSGLDGYTF; DNA: TGTGCCACCAGTTCAGGACTCGATGGCTACACCTTC
D: TRBD1; V: TRBV14; J: TRBJ1-4; length: 15; size: NA; CDR3: CASSQQQGTTGELFF; DNA: TGTGCCAGCAGCCAACAACAGGGGACCACGGGAGAACTGTTTTTT
D: NA; V: TRBV6-1; J: TRBJ1-5; length: 14; size: NA; CDR3: CASSRGQINQPQHF; DNA: TGTGCCAGCAGTCGCGGACAGATCAATCAGCCCCAGCATTTT
D: NA; V: TRBV11-2; J: TRBJ2-5; length: 11; size: NA; CDR3: CASSFGATQYF; DNA: TGTGCCAGCAGCTTCGGGGCGACCCAGTACTTC
D: NA; V: TRBV9; J: TRBJ1-4; length: 14; size: NA; CDR3: CASSVDSTNEKLFF; DNA: TGTGCCAGCAGCGTAGACAGTACTAATGAAAAACTGTTTTTT
D: TRBD1; V: TRBV7-8; J: TRBJ1-1; length: 14; size: NA; CDR3: CASRSDRENTEAFF; DNA: TGTGCCAGCAGATCCGACAGGGAGAACACTGAAGCTTTCTTT